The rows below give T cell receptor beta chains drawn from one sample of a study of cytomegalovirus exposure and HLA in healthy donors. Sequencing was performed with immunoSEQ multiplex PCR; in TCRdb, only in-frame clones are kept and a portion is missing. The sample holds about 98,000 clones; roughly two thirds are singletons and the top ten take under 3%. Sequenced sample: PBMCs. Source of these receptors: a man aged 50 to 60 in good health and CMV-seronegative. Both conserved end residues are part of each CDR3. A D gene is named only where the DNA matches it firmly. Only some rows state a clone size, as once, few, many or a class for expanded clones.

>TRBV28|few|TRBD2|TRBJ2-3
TGTGCCAGCTGGGCGGGACTAGCGACTAGCACAGATACGCAGTATTTT
CASWAGLATSTDTQYF
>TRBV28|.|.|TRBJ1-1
TGTGCCAGCAACCCCGCCGTAGGGGGGGCCACTGAAGCTTTCTTT
CASNPAVGGATEAFF
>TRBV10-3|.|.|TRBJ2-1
TGTGCCATCAGTGCAGACAATGAGCAGTTCTTC
CAISADNEQFF
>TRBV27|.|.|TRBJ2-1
TGTGCCAGCAGTCCTTACAACCCCTCCTACAATGAGCAGTTCTTC
CASSPYNPSYNEQFF
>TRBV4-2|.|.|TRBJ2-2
TGTGCCAGCAGCCACGAGAGAGGCGCCGGGGAGCTGTTTTTT
CASSHERGAGELFF
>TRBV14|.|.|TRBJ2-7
TGTGCCAGCAGCCCTAGAGGGTCCGTCCTCGAGCAGTACTTC
CASSPRGSVLEQYF
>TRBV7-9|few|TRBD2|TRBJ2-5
TGTGCCAGCAGCTTCAAGCGGGGGTACCAAGAGACCCAGTACTTC
CASSFKRGYQETQYF
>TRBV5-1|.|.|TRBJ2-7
TGCGCCAGCAGCTTGGGGGGAGAAGGTTGGGACGAGCAGTACTTC
CASSLGGEGWDEQYF
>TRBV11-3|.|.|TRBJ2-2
TGTGCCAGCAGCTTAGGTACGGCCGGGGAGCTGTTTTTT
CASSLGTAGELFF
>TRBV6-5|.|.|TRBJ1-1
TGTGCCAGCAGTGGAGACCAGAGGCCGAACACTGAAGCTTTCTTT
CASSGDQRPNTEAFF
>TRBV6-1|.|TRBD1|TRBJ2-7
TGTGCCAGCATTCAGGGACAGGGCTACGAGCAGTACTTC
CASIQGQGYEQYF
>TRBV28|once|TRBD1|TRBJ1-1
TGTGCCAGCAGTTTATTAGGGGGCATCACTGAAGCTTTCTTT
CASSLLGGITEAFF
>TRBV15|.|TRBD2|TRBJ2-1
TGTGCCACCAGCAGTAGCGGGAGGGGTCTCTCCTACAATGAGCAGTTCTTC
CATSSSGRGLSYNEQFF
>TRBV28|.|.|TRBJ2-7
TGTGCCAGCAGGAGAGAGACAGGAGACTACGAGCAGTACTTC
CASRRETGDYEQYF
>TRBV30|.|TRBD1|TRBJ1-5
TGTGCCTGGGCATCGGGACAGGGGCATCAGCCCCAGCATTTT
CAWASGQGHQPQHF
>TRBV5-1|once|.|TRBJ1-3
TGCGCCAGCAGCATGAAGACAGGAGGTGGAAACACCATATATTTT
CASSMKTGGGNTIYF